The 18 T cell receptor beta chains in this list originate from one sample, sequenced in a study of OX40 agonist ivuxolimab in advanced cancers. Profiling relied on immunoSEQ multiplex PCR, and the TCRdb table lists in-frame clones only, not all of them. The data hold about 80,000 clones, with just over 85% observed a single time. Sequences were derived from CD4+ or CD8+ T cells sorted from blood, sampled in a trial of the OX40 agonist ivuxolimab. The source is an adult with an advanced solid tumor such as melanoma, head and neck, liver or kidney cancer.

The CDR3 DNA reads as TGTGCCTGGACTCAAAGACAGGATAGCCCGTATGGCTACACCTTC. Protein sequence: CAWTQRQDSPYGYTF. This chain joins TRBV30 and TRBJ1-2; D is perhaps TRBD1 (6 bases). The length of the CDR3 is 15 residues. Germline CDR1 and CDR2: GTSNPN and SVGIG (reference sequence). Trimming took off 4 bases at V and 5 bases at J, with 20 bases between the two ends.

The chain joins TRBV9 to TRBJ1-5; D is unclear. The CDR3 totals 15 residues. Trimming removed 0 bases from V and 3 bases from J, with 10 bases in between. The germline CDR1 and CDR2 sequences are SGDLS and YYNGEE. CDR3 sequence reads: CASSVDGDFNQPQHF. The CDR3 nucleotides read TGTGCCAGCAGCGTAGACGGAGATTTCAATCAGCCCCAGCATTTT. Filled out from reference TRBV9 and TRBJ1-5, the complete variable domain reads DSGVTQTPKHLITATGQRVTLRCSPRSGDLSVYWYQQSLDQGLQFLIQYYNGEERAKGNILERFSAQQFPDLHSELNLSSLELGDSALYFCASSVDGDFNQPQHFGDGTRLSIL.

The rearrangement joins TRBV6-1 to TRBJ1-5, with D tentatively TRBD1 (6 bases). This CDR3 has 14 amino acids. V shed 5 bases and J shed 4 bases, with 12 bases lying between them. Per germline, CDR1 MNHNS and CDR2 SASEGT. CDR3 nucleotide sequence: TGTGCCAGCAGTACAGGGATCTTTAATCAGCCCCAGCATTTT. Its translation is CASSTGIFNQPQHF.

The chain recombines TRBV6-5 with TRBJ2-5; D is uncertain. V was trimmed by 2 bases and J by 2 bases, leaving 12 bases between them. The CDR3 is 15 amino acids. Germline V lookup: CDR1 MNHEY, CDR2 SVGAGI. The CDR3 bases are TGTGCCAGCAGTTACGCTCTGGGGAATCAAGAGACCCAGTACTTC. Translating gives CASSYALGNQETQYF.

Here the CDR3 reads CASSVQDSGANVLTF. The CDR3 region has the DNA TGTGCCAGTAGTGTCCAGGACAGTGGGGCCAACGTCCTGACTTTC. This chain connects TRBV19 to TRBJ2-6, with a possible D match to TRBD1 (6 bases). The CDR3 is 15 residues long. Germline values: CDR1 LNHDA, CDR2 SQIVND (reference sequence). V was pared by 5 bases and J by 3 bases, with 11 bases between. Full variable domain (rest looked up from reference TRBV19 and TRBJ2-6): DGGITQSPKYLFRKEGQNVTLSCEQNLNHDAMYWYRQDPGQGLRLIYYSQIVNDFQKGDIAEGYSVSREKKESFPLTVTSAQKNPTAFYLCASSVQDSGANVLTFGAGSRLTVL.

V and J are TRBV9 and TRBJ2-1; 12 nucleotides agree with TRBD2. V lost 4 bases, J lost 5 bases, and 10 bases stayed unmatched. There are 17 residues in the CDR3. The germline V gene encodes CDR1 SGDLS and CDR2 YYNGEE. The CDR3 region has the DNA TGTGCCAGCAGCCCCCGAAGGACTAGCGGGGAGGACAATGAGCAGTTCTTC. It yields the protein CASSPRRTSGEDNEQFF.

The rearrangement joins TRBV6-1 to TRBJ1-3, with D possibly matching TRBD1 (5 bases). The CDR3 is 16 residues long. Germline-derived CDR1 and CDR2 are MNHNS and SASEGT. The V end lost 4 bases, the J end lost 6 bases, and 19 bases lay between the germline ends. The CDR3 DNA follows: TGTGCCAGCAGTGCCCGTCGACGGGGGAGGATAAACACCATATATTTT. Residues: CASSARRRGRINTIYF.

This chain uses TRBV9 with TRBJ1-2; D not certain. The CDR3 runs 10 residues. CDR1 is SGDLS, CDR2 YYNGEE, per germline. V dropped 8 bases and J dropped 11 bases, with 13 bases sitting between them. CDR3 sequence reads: CASRSVQYTF. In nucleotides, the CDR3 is TGTGCCAGTCGGTCGGTCCAGTACACCTTC. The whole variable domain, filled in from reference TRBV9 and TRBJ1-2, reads DSGVTQTPKHLITATGQRVTLRCSPRSGDLSVYWYQQSLDQGLQFLIQYYNGEERAKGNILERFSAQQFPDLHSELNLSSLELGDSALYFCASRSVQYTFGSGTRLTVV.

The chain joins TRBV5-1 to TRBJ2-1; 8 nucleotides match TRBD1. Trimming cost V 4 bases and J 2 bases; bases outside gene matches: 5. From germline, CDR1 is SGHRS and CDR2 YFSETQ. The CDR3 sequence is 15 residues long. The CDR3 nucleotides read TGCGCCAGCAGCCGGACAGGGATCGCCTACAATGAGCAGTTCTTC. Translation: CASSRTGIAYNEQFF.

The CDR3 DNA reads TGTGCCAGCAGTGAAGTGGGGGGGACCGATCGGTTCTTC. It yields the protein CASSEVGGTDRFF. This rearrangement joins TRBV6-1 to TRBJ2-1, with TRBD2 matching over 7 bases. This CDR3 contains 13 residues. V lost 1 base to trimming and J lost 15 bases; unmatched junction nucleotides: 9. Germline V gene sequence: CDR1 MNHNS, CDR2 SASEGT.

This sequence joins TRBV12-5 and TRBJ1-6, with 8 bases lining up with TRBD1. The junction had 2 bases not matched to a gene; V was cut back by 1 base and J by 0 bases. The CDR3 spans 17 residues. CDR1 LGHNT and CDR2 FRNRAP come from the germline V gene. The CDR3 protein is CASGLGDRGSYNSPLHF. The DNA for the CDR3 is TGTGCTAGTGGTTTGGGTGACAGGGGCTCCTATAATTCACCCCTCCACTTT.

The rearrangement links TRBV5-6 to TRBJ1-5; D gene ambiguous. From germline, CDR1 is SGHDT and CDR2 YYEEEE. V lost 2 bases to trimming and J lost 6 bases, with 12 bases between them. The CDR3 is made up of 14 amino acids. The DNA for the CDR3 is TGTGCCAGCAGCTTATGGGAAGAGGGTCAGCCCCAGCATTTT. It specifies CASSLWEEGQPQHF.

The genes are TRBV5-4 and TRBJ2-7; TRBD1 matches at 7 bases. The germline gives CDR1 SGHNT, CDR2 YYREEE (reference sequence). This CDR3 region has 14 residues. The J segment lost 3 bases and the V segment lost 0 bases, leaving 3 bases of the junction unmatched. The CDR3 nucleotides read TGTGCCAGCAGCTTGGTCGGACAGGACTACGAGCAGTACTTC. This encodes CASSLVGQDYEQYF. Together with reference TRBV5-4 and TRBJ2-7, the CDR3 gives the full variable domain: ETGVTQSPTHLIKTRGQQVTLRCSSQSGHNTVSWYQQALGQGPQFIFQYYREEENGRGNFPPRFSGLQFPNYSSELNVNALELDDSALYLCASSLVGQDYEQYFGPGTRLTVT.

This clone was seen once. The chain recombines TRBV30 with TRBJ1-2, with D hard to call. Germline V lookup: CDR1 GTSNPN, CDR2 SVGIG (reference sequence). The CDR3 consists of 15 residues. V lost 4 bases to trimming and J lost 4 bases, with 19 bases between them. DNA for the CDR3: TGTGCCTGGACTAACCACGGACCGGAGGGCTATGGCTACACCTTC. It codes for CAWTNHGPEGYGYTF.

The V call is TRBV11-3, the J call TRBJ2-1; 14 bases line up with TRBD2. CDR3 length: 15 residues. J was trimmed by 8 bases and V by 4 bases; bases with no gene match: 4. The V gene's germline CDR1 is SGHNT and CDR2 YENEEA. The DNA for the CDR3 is TGTGCCAGCAGCTCCGGACTAGCGGGAGGCGATGAGCAGTTCTTC. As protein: CASSSGLAGGDEQFF.

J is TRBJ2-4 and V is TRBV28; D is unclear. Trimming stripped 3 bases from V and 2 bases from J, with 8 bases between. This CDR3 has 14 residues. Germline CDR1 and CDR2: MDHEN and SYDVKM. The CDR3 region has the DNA TGTGCCAGCAGTTTCCAAGATACCAAAAACATTCAGTACTTC. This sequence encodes CASSFQDTKNIQYF.

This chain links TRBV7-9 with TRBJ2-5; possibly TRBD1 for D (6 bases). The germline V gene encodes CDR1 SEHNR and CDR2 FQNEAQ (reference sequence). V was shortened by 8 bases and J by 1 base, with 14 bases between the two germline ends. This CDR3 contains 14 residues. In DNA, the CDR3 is TGTGCCAGCGGGAGCCGGGACATCCAAGAGACCCAGTACTTC. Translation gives CASGSRDIQETQYF.

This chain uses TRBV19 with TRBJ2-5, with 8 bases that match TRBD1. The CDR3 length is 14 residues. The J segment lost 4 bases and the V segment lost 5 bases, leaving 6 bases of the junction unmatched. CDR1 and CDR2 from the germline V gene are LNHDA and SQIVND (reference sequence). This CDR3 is CASSSLDRGETQYF. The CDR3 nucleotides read TGTGCCAGTAGTTCTCTCGACAGGGGAGAGACCCAGTACTTC.